This T cell receptor (beta chain) was identified during a study of shared clonotypes between healthy human individuals. Regarding the study as a whole: There were few donors, and this limited the genetic and exposure-history diversity represented. Larger estimated richness was generally seen in naive subsets than in memory subsets.

Notes on this clone: The antigen is undetermined.

The assay was run at deep level. Profiling relied on immunoSEQ multiplex PCR, and the TCRdb table lists in-frame clones only, not all of them. This table holds roughly 2.4 million clones, 95% found once. This clonotype was sampled from a man between 18 and 29 years old in good health. The material sequenced was naive CD4+ T cells sorted from blood. Subset indicated: CD45RA+ positively selected.

The DNA for the CDR3 is TGTGCCAGCAGTGAAGCTTTAGTTTACCAAGAGACCCAGTACTTC. It is translated as CASSEALVYQETQYF. The J gene is TRBJ2-5, the V gene TRBV2; no clear D gene. The germline V gene encodes CDR1 SNHLY and CDR2 FYNNEI. V lost 0 bases, J lost 0 bases, and 8 bases lay in between. This CDR3 has 15 amino acids.